Here is one T cell receptor beta chain with its context. The record originates from a study of T cell responses to AZD1222 COVID-19 vaccine. Sequencing was performed with immunoSEQ multiplex PCR; in TCRdb, only in-frame clones are kept and a portion is missing. The sample includes around 150,000 clones, about 90% of them seen just once. The V gene lost 5 bases and the J gene lost 4 bases, with 11 bases spanning the gap. Looked up from germline, CDR1 is MDHEN and CDR2 is SYDVKM. The length of the CDR3 is 14 residues. The source of this sequence is an adult who received the MenACWY meningococcal vaccine as a control. The starting material was peripheral blood, obtained 28 days after the second dose of the MenACWY control vaccine. The V gene is TRBV28, the J gene TRBJ1-4, with D tentatively TRBD1 (5 bases). The DNA for the CDR3 is TGTGCCAGCAGTCCAGGGATTGTTAATGAAAAACTGTTTTTT. It encodes CASSPGIVNEKLFF. The full variable domain, in which reference TRBV28 and TRBJ1-4 provide the parts outside the CDR3, is DVKVTQSSRYLVKRTGEKVFLECVQDMDHENMFWYRQDPGLGLRLIYFSYDVKMKEKGDIPEGYSVSREKKERFSLILESASTNQTSMYLCASSPGIVNEKLFFGSGTQLSVL.